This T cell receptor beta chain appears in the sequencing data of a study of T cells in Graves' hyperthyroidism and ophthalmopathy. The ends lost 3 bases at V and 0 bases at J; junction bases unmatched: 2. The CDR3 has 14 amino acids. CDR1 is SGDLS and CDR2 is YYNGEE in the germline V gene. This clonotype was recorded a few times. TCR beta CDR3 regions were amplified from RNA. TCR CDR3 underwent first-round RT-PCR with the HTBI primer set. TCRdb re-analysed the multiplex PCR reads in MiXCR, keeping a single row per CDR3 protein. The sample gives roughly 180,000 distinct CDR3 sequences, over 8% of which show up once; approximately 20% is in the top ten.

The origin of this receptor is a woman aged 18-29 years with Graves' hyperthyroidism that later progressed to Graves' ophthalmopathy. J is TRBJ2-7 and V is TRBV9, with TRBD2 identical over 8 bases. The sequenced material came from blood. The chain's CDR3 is CASSATSGSYEQYF. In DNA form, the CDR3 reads TGTGCCAGCAGCGCTACTAGCGGCTCCTACGAGCAGTACTTC.